This TCR beta chain is drawn from a study of T and B cells in COVID-19 patients. Across the whole study: Recovered patients mostly had mild to moderate COVID-19 managed as outpatients. Of some 21 active-infection patients, fewer than 19 carried comorbidities linked to unfavorable COVID-19 outcome. Regarding the study as a whole: Clonality of TRB repertoires was high in active COVID-19; recovery brought above-healthy diversity and richness.

BIOMED2 TRB-A/B primer pools were used in multiplex TRB PCR. TCRdb redid the calling of the multiplex PCR reads with MiXCR, one entry per CDR3 protein. The sample carries 15,000 to 20,000 distinct CDR3 sequences, 35% to 45% recorded once. Note on this clonotype: The antigen remains undetermined.

Blood genomic DNA input for TRB amplification was 250-500 ng. Trimming pared 4 bases from V and 12 bases from J, leaving 21 bases between. Germline V gene sequence: CDR1 SQVTM, CDR2 ANQGSEA. The CDR3 is made up of 13 amino acids. The material sequenced was blood. The chain employs TRBV29-1 and TRBJ1-1; D is perhaps TRBD1 (6 bases). This clonotype originated in a human donor with active COVID-19. The DNA for the CDR3 is TGCAGCGTTGGGGGAGGGGGGCAGACTCCAACTTTCTTT. Translated: CSVGGGGQTPTFF. The variable domain in full, with the rest retrieved from reference TRBV29-1 and TRBJ1-1, is SAVISQKPSRDICQRGTSLTIQCQVDSQVTMMFWYRQQPGQSLTLIATANQGSEATYESGFVIDKFPISRPNLTFSTLTVSNMSPEDSSIYLCSVGGGGQTPTFFGQGTRLTVV.